This T cell receptor (beta chain) was retrieved from a study of identical twins. Whole-study findings and limits: Conclusions relied on cross-sectional statistical analysis, not following the same donors.

Concerning this clonotype: Its antigen is undetermined.

TCRdb called the 5' RACE reads again in MiXCR, with one record for every CDR3 protein. The data hold about 250,000 distinct CDR3 sequences, with 7.5% observed a single time. V was pared by 3 bases and J by 6 bases, with 12 bases between. The CDR3 is made up of 13 amino acids. Germline CDR1 and CDR2: SGHVS and FNYEAQ. In addition, the sample was reused for a study of yellow fever vaccine responses in identical twins.

The chain has TRBV7-6 and TRBJ2-7, with unresolved D. Sequenced sample: CD8+ T cells sorted from blood. The sequence was collected from a young woman in good health. The CDR3 DNA reads TGTGCCAGCAGCTTTGGCGTGCAGTCCGAGCAGTACTTC. Amino acid sequence: CASSFGVQSEQYF.